This is a list of T cell receptor beta chains from one sample in a study of CD8 T cells in ankylosing spondylitis. From the 5' RACE reads, TCRdb called clonotypes with MiXCR, one entry per CDR3 protein. The sample holds 700,000 to 850,000 distinct CDR3 sequences, approximately 12% seen once. The material sequenced was blood, either unsorted or a sorted T cell fraction (not recorded which). The source is a male donor with ankylosing spondylitis. Each CDR3 is given with its conserved first and last residue. The D gene is left open where the match is weak. Clone size is stated in some rows and not others, as once, few, many or a class when expanded.

-,-,TRBJ1-6,TRBV6-6,CASSYNDSPLHF,TGTGCCAGCAGTTACAACGATTCACCCCTCCACTTT
-,-,TRBJ2-5,TRBV20-1,CSLQGGQETQYF,TGCAGTCTCCAGGGGGGCCAAGAGACCCAGTACTTC
few,-,TRBJ2-1,TRBV7-3,CASSPTQVNEQFF,TGTGCCAGCAGCCCAACGCAGGTTAATGAGCAGTTCTTC
-,TRBD1,TRBJ1-6,TRBV2,CASSEFRDSAPLNSPLHF,TGTGCCAGCAGTGAATTTAGGGACAGCGCTCCCCTTAATTCACCCCTCCACTTT
-,-,TRBJ1-5,TRBV20-1,CSATEGGWSNQPQHF,TGCAGTGCTACCGAAGGGGGGTGGAGCAATCAGCCCCAGCATTTT
-,-,TRBJ1-2,TRBV20-1,CSALPGPYGYTF,TGCAGTGCTCTCCCGGGCCCTTACGGCTACACCTTC
-,-,TRBJ2-3,TRBV5-1,CASSATRLTDTQYF,TGCGCCAGCAGCGCGACTAGACTCACAGATACGCAGTATTTT
few,-,TRBJ2-5,TRBV14,CASSRLKDRRYQETQYF,TGTGCCAGCAGCCGACTCAAGGACAGACGATACCAAGAGACCCAGTACTTC
-,TRBD1,TRBJ1-6,TRBV6-1,CASSERFGRTGRSPLHF,TGTGCCAGCAGCGAACGTTTTGGGAGGACAGGCCGATCACCCCTCCACTTT
few,TRBD1,TRBJ1-2,TRBV5-5,CASSLSGQGVYGYTF,TGTGCCAGCAGCTTGTCCGGACAGGGCGTCTATGGCTACACCTTC
-,-,TRBJ2-7,TRBV27,CASSPPFYRTDSYEQYF,TGTGCCAGCAGTCCTCCCTTTTATCGGACGGACTCCTACGAGCAGTACTTC
-,TRBD1,TRBJ1-6,TRBV4-3,CASSQARTGRSYNSPLHF,TGCGCCAGCAGCCAGGCTAGGACAGGGAGGTCCTATAATTCACCCCTCCACTTT
-,TRBD1,TRBJ2-1,TRBV6-1,CASSPQGPGTYNEQFF,TGTGCCAGCAGTCCACAGGGGCCAGGGACCTACAATGAGCAGTTCTTC
-,TRBD2,TRBJ2-7,TRBV27,CASSLELAAFGEQYF,TGTGCCAGCAGTTTGGAACTAGCGGCCTTCGGGGAGCAGTACTTC
-,-,TRBJ1-1,TRBV28,CASSSGLLNTEAFF,TGTGCCAGCAGTTCCGGGCTTTTGAACACTGAAGCTTTCTTT
-,-,TRBJ2-6,TRBV6-2/TRBV6-3,CASTQRGSGANVLTF,TGTGCCAGCACCCAAAGGGGCTCTGGGGCCAACGTCCTGACTTTC
few,-,TRBJ2-7,TRBV4-3,CASSQAYLGYEQYF,TGCGCCAGCAGCCAAGCCTACTTGGGCTACGAGCAGTACTTC
-,TRBD1,TRBJ2-3,TRBV7-7,CASEIAGQGTDTQYF,TGTGCTAGCGAAATTGCGGGACAGGGGACAGATACGCAGTATTTT
few,-,TRBJ2-5,TRBV4-3,CASSQDVLSETQYF,TGCGCCAGCAGCCAAGATGTACTTTCAGAGACCCAGTACTTC
many,-,TRBJ1-5,TRBV5-1,CASSLGVDGGNQPQHF,TGCGCCAGCAGCTTGGGGGTGGACGGGGGCAATCAGCCCCAGCATTTT
many,TRBD1,TRBJ1-1,TRBV29-1,CSVLGTGARGTEAFF,TGCAGCGTTCTTGGGACAGGGGCGAGAGGAACTGAAGCTTTCTTT
many,TRBD2,TRBJ2-7,TRBV29-1,CSVEGGRALEQYF,TGCAGCGTTGAAGGCGGGAGGGCCCTCGAGCAGTACTTC
many,TRBD1,TRBJ1-3,TRBV29-1,CSVGTGTGGGNTIYF,TGCAGCGTTGGTACCGGGACAGGAGGTGGAAACACCATATATTTT
few,-,TRBJ1-6,TRBV4-3,CASSQEGLDSPLHF,TGCGCCAGCAGCCAAGAAGGGCTCGATTCACCCCTCCACTTT
-,-,TRBJ1-6,TRBV27,CVSSSATLHF,TGTGTCAGCAGTTCTGCGACCCTCCACTTT
-,-,TRBJ2-7,TRBV28,CASSFWLGEQYF,TGTGCCAGCAGTTTTTGGCTGGGAGAGCAGTACTTC
-,TRBD1,TRBJ2-2,TRBV5-6,CASSLVRTGGRAGELFF,TGTGCCAGCAGCTTGGTCCGGACAGGGGGCCGCGCCGGGGAGCTGTTTTTT
many,-,TRBJ2-7,TRBV25-1,CASSPQRAGAYEQYF,TGTGCCAGCAGCCCACAGCGGGCTGGGGCCTACGAGCAGTACTTC
-,TRBD2,TRBJ2-5,TRBV28,CASRKTSGSPETQYF,TGTGCCAGCAGAAAGACTAGCGGGAGTCCGGAGACCCAGTACTTC
few,-,TRBJ2-7,TRBV20-1,CSASAGARIYEQYF,TGCAGTGCTAGTGCGGGGGCGCGGATTTACGAGCAGTACTTC
many,TRBD1,TRBJ1-1,TRBV9,CASSVGTGNTEAFF,TGTGCCAGCAGCGTCGGGACAGGGAACACTGAAGCTTTCTTT
many,TRBD1,TRBJ2-3,TRBV6-1,CASSWTGSYGGDTQYF,TGTGCCAGCAGCTGGACAGGGAGCTACGGGGGAGATACGCAGTATTTT
many,-,TRBJ1-1,TRBV5-1,CASSLEQGGTTEAFF,TGCGCCAGCAGCTTGGAACAGGGAGGGACCACTGAAGCTTTCTTT
few,TRBD2,TRBJ2-5,TRBV5-6,CASSKRGQETQYF,TGTGCCAGCAGCAAGCGGGGACAAGAGACCCAGTACTTC
-,-,TRBJ1-3,TRBV6-5,CASSSRGFGNTIYF,TGTGCCAGCAGTTCCCGGGGCTTTGGAAACACCATATATTTT
few,TRBD1,TRBJ1-1,TRBV18,CASSATLDRARAFF,TGTGCCAGCTCAGCTACCCTCGACAGGGCTCGAGCTTTCTTT
many,-,TRBJ2-1,TRBV12-3/TRBV12-4,CASSYGGGTYNEQFF,TGTGCCAGCAGTTATGGGGGAGGAACCTACAATGAGCAGTTCTTC
few,TRBD1,TRBJ2-5,TRBV20-1,CSARGTGGKTQYF,TGCAGTGCCAGGGGGACAGGGGGAAAGACCCAGTACTTC
-,TRBD1,TRBJ2-7,TRBV28,CASSSWTGTGSYEQYF,TGTGCCAGCAGTTCGTGGACCGGGACAGGGTCCTACGAGCAGTACTTC
-,-,TRBJ2-7,TRBV7-7,CASSLTGTHEQYF,TGTGCTAGCAGCTTGACGGGTACCCACGAGCAGTACTTC
few,-,TRBJ1-2,TRBV28,CASSSSGASYGYTF,TGTGCCAGCAGTTCCTCGGGGGCCTCTTATGGCTACACCTTC
few,-,TRBJ2-1,TRBV5-8,CASSADSRGSSYNEQFF,TGTGCCAGCAGCGCCGATTCTAGGGGATCCTCCTACAATGAGCAGTTCTTC
-,-,TRBJ1-6,TRBV20-1,CSALESSYNSPLHF,TGCAGTGCCCTAGAGAGCTCCTATAATTCACCCCTCCACTTT
few,TRBD1,TRBJ2-4,TRBV20-1,CSAEDRASGIQYF,TGCAGTGCCGAGGACAGGGCGAGTGGCATTCAGTACTTC
few,-,TRBJ2-5,TRBV27,CASGRLQETQYF,TGTGCCAGCGGCCGACTCCAAGAGACCCAGTACTTC
-,-,TRBJ1-1,TRBV9,CASSVGGRGGTEAFF,TGTGCCAGCAGCGTCGGGGGAAGAGGTGGCACTGAAGCTTTCTTT
-,-,TRBJ1-1,TRBV5-6,CASSSGPVGAFF,TGTGCCAGCAGCTCAGGCCCGGTCGGGGCTTTCTTT
few,-,TRBJ1-2,TRBV20-1,CSARDTVNYGYTF,TGCAGTGCTAGAGATACGGTTAACTATGGCTACACCTTC